This T cell receptor beta chain was identified in a study of glioma-infiltrating T cells after dendritic cell vaccination. Study details: Samples are from glioblastoma patients in Phase I and II dendritic cell vaccine trials. Findings of the study overall: Higher TCR clonality did not directly relate to longer survival.

With regard to this clone: What it binds is not known.

Some clones are missing from TCRdb's copy, which holds only in-frame ones; the method was immunoSEQ multiplex PCR. Of 75,000 to 100,000 clones listed, roughly 83% were seen once; the top ten hold roughly 5.7%. Patients had residual fresh-frozen tumor tissue and more than two years of survival data. Germline CDR1 is SGHRS and CDR2 is YFSETQ. This CDR3 comprises 13 residues. Unmatched junction bases numbered 3, after V lost 5 bases and J lost 4 bases. The rearrangement links TRBV5-1 to TRBJ2-1; 7 nucleotides align to TRBD1. Specimen: blood, collected before dendritic cell vaccination. The receptor was derived from a human donor with glioblastoma. As DNA, the CDR3 is TGCGCCAGCAGGGGACAGACTTACAATGAGCAGTTCTTC. As protein: CASRGQTYNEQFF.